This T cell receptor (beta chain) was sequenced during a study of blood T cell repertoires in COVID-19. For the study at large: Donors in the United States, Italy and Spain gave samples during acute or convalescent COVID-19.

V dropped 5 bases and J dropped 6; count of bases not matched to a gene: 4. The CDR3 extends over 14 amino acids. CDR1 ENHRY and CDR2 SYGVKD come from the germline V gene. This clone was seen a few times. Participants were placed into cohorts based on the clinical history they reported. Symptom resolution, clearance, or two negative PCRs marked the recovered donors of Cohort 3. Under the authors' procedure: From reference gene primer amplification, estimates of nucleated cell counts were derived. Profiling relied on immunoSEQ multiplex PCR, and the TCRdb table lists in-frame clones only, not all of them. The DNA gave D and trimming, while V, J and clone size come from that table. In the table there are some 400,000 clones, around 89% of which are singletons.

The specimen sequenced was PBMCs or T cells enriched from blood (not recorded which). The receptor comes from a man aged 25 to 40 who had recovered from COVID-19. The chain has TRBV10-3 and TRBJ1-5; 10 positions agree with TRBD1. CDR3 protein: CAISSTGGGQPQHF. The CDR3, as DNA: TGTGCCATCAGTTCGACAGGGGGCGGTCAGCCCCAGCATTTT.